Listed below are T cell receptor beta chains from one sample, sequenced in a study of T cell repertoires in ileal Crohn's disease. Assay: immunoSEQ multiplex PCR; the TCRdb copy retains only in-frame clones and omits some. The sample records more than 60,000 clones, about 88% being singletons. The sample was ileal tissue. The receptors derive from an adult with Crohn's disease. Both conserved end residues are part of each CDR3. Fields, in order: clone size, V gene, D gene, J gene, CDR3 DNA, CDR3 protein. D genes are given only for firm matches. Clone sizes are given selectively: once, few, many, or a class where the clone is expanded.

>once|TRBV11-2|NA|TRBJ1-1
TGTGCCAGCAGCTACCAGAACTCCAGGGGCCAGTGGCGGGCTTTCTTT
CASSYQNSRGQWRAFF
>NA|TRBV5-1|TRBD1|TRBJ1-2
TGCGCCAGCAGCTACCAGGGGGCCTATGGCTACACCTTC
CASSYQGAYGYTF
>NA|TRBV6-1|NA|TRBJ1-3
TGTGCCAGTCAGGGAGGGGCCCCTGGAAACACCATATATTTT
CASQGGAPGNTIYF
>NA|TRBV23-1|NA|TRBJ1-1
TGCGCCAGCCCCGTATTGACCGCCGGAGATGAAGCTTTCTTT
CASPVLTAGDEAFF
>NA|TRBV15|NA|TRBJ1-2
TGTGCCACCAGCAGGGACTACAGTTTGAACTATGGCTACACCTTC
CATSRDYSLNYGYTF
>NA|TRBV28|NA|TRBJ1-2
TGTGCCAGCAGTTTAGCAGTAATCTATGGCTACACCTTC
CASSLAVIYGYTF
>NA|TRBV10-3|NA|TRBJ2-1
TGTGCCATCAGGGGTTCGGGGTCGTCCAACAATGAGCAGTTCTTC
CAIRGSGSSNNEQFF
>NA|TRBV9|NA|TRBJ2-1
TGTGCCAGCAGCGTCGGTAGCGCCTACAATGAGCAGTTCTTC
CASSVGSAYNEQFF
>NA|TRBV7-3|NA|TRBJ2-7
TGTGCCAGCAGCCCAAGCCTCATAAGCTCCTACGAGCAGTACTTC
CASSPSLISSYEQYF
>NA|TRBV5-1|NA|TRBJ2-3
TGCGCCAGCAGCTTGGATTTAGCAGCCGGAACAGATACGCAGTATTTT
CASSLDLAAGTDTQYF
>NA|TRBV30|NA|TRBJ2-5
TGTGCCTGGAGTGTTAAGCTCACCCAGTACTTC
CAWSVKLTQYF
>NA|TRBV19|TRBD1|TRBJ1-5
TGTGCCAGTAGTAAAGGGGGCGATCAGCCCCAGCATTTT
CASSKGGDQPQHF
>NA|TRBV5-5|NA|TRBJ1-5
TGTGCCAGCAGCTTGGCCGGTCAGCCCCAGCATTTT
CASSLAGQPQHF
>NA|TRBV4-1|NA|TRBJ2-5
TGCGCCAGCAGCCAAGGTCCCGTAGAGACCCAGTACTTC
CASSQGPVETQYF
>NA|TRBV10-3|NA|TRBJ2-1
TGTGCCATCAGTGATGGTGGGAGCTACAATGAGCAGTTCTTC
CAISDGGSYNEQFF
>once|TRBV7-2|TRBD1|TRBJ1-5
TGTGCCAGCAGCTCATCCGGGACAGGGTATCAGCCCCAGCATTTT
CASSSSGTGYQPQHF
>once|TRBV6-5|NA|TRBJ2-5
TGTGCCAGCAGGCCGACGGGGTACGAAGAGACCCAGTACTTC
CASRPTGYEETQYF
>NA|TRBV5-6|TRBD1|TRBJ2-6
TGTGCCAGCAGACGCCCGGGACAGTACGCTGGGGCCAACGTCCTGACTTTC
CASRRPGQYAGANVLTF
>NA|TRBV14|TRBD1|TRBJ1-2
TGTGCCAGCAGCCGACAAAGGGGAACAGGGGAAGGCTACACCTTC
CASSRQRGTGEGYTF
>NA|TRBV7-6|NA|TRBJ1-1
TGTGCCAGCAGCTCCGCGGGACCTCTGGAAAACACTGAAGCTTTCTTT
CASSSAGPLENTEAFF
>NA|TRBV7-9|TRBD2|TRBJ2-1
TGTGCCAGCAGCGCCACCGGGAGGGGAAATGAGCAGTTCTTC
CASSATGRGNEQFF
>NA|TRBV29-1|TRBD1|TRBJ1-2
TGCAGCGTTGGATCCCGGGACAGGGGCGCCTATGGCTACACCTTC
CSVGSRDRGAYGYTF
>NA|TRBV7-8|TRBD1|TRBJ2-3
TGTGCCAGCAGCTTACAACAGGGGGGCACAGATACGCAGTATTTT
CASSLQQGGTDTQYF
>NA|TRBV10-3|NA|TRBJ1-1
TGTGCCATCCATCGCGAACTGAACACTGAAGCTTTCTTT
CAIHRELNTEAFF
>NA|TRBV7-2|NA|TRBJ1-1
TGTGCCAGCAGCTGGACCCAACCCTACAGGGCCTTAGGCGGTGAAGCTTTCTTT
CASSWTQPYRALGGEAFF
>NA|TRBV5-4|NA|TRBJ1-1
TGTGCCAGCAGCGGGGCCGGCTCTGGGGGGACTGAAGCTTTCTTT
CASSGAGSGGTEAFF
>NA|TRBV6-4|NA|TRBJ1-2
TGTGCCAGCAGCAAAACAGGGAATGAGTTCGGCTACACCTTC
CASSKTGNEFGYTF
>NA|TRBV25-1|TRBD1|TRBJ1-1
TGTGCCAGCAGTGAGACAGGGTTTGCTTTCTTT
CASSETGFAFF
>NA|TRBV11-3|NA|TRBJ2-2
TGTGCCAGCAGCGAGGGTAGAACCGGGGAGCTGTTTTTT
CASSEGRTGELFF
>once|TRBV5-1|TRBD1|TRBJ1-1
TGCGCCAGCGTCCCAGGGGGGTCTGGGGACACTGAAGCTTTCTTT
CASVPGGSGDTEAFF
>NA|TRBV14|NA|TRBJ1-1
TGTGCCAGCAGCCCACCGGGGTACGGGACTGAAGCTTTCTTT
CASSPPGYGTEAFF